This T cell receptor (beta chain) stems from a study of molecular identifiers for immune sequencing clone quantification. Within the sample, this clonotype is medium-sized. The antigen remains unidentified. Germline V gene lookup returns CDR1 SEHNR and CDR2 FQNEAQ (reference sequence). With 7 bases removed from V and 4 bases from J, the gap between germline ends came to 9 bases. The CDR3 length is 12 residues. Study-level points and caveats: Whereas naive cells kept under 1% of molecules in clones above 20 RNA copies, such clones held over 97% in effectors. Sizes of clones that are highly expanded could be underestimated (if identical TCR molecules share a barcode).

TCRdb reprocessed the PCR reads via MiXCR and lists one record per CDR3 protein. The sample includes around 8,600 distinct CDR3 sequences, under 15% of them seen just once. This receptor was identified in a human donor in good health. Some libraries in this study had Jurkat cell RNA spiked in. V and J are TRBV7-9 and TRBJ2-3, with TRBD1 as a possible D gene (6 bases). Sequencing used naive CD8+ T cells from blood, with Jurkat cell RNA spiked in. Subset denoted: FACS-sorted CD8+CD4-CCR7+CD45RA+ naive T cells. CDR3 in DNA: TGTGCCAGCAAACAGGGTGCAGATACGCAGTATTTT. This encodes CASKQGADTQYF.